This is a list of T cell receptor beta chains from one sample in a study of graft-versus-host responses after intestinal transplantation. Assay: immunoSEQ multiplex PCR; the TCRdb copy retains only in-frame clones and omits some. Among approximately 17,000 clones listed, approximately 80% were seen once. This sample comprised ileum tissue, obtained 17 days after transplant. The source is a human patient who received an intestinal transplant, so some T cells may come from the graft donor. Each CDR3 is given with its conserved first and last residue. Each record gives: V gene, clone size, J gene, CDR3 protein. The size of a clone is reported for some rows only, either as once, few or many, or as a class for expanded clones.

>TRBV28|NA|TRBJ1-3
CASSLGGAGNTIYF
>TRBV5-4|NA|TRBJ2-3
CASSFGLAGGYTDTQYF
>TRBV7-9|NA|TRBJ2-7
CASSHGTSVREQYF
>TRBV19|NA|TRBJ1-2
CASSIPGYYGYTF
>TRBV28|NA|TRBJ2-7
CASSFGGTGNEQYF
>TRBV7-9|once|TRBJ2-7
CASSSAAERLYEQYF
>TRBV30|NA|TRBJ1-5
CAWDSGQLNQPQHF
>TRBV2|once|TRBJ1-5
CASSDAGQGGGQPQHF
>TRBV10-1|NA|TRBJ1-1
CASSAWDRDMNTEAFF
>TRBV14|NA|TRBJ2-3
CASSRQGGAGDTQYF
>TRBV18|NA|TRBJ2-1
CASSPAGTSGIDEQFF
>TRBV7-2|NA|TRBJ2-2
CASSPTGSNTGELFF
>TRBV28|NA|TRBJ2-3
CASSPTGTSGSPSTDTQYF
>TRBV19|NA|TRBJ2-7
CASSIVSSGTGSYEQYF
>TRBV7-3|NA|TRBJ2-1
CASSFWGPGTSGPYNEQFF
>TRBV5-4|NA|TRBJ2-5
CASSDRRGESETQYF
>TRBV1|NA|TRBJ1-6
CTSSQEQEQGDWNSPLHF
>TRBV19|NA|TRBJ2-1
CASSFQLGLSEQFF
>TRBV19|NA|TRBJ1-1
CASRPATTSYTEAFF
>TRBV6-6|NA|TRBJ2-1
CASSPGQAGNEQFF
>TRBV4-2|NA|TRBJ2-7
CASSQGTGYEQYF
>TRBV27|NA|TRBJ2-7
CASSLSGTAFYEQYF
>TRBV9|few|TRBJ2-1
CASSVATSSYNEQFF
>TRBV28|NA|TRBJ2-3
CASSFKLGGADTQYF
>TRBV11-2|NA|TRBJ2-1
CASSPPGQGPYNEQFF
>TRBV5-1|NA|TRBJ1-2
CASSLGPGGGYGYTF
>TRBV27|NA|TRBJ2-4
CASSPRQGRFEAKNIQYF
>TRBV2|NA|TRBJ2-2
CASSVTPGLAGGELFF
>TRBV5-1|NA|TRBJ2-1
CASSLQRESNELKSEQFF
>TRBV30|NA|TRBJ1-1
CACHGDRDFTEAFF
>TRBV4-2|NA|TRBJ1-4
CASSQAKAIEKLFF
>TRBV7-9|NA|TRBJ2-7
CASSFGSYEQYF